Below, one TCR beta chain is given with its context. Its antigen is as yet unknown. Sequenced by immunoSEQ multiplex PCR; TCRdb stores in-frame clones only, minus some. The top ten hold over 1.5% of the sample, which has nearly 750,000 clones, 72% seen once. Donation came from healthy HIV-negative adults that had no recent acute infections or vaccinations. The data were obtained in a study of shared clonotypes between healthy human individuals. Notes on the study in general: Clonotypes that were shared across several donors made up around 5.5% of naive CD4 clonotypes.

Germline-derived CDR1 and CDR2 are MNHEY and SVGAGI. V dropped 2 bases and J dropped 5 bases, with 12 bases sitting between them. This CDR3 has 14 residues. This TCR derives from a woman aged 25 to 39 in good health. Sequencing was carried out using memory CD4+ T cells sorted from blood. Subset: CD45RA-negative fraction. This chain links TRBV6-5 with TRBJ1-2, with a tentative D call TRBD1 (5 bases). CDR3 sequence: CASSYRGLEYGYTF. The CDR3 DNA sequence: TGTGCCAGCAGTTACAGGGGCCTGGAATATGGCTACACCTTC.